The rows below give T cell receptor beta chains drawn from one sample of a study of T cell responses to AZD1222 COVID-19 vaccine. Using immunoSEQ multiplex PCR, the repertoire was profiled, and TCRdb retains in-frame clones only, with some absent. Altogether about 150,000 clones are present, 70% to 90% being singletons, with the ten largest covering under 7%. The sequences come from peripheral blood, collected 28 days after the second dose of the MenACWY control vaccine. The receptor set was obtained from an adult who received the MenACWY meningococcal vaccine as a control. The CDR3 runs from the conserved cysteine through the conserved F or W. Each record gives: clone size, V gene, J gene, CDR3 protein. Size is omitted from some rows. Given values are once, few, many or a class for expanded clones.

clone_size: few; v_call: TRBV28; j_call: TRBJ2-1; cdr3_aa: CASSGGTLGSEQFF
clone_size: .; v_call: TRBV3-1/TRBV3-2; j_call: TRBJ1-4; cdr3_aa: CASSQSQLGGKLFF
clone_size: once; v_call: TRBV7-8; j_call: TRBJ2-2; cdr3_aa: CASSKVGGPNTGELFF
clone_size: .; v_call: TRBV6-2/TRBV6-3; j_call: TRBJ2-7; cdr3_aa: CASSSTGGSQYF
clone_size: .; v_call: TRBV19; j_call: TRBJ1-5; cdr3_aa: CASTTLRGRGNQPQHF
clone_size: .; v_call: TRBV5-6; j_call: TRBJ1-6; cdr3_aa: CASGRKGNSYSPLHF
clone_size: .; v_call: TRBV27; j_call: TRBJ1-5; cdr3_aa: CASSYLRDRNQPQHF
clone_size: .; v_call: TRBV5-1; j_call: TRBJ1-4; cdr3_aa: CASSPRATNEKLFF
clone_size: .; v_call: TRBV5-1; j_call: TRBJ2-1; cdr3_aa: CASTPAWGGTNEQFF
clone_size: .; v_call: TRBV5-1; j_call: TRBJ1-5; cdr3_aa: CASSFLPQGSNQPQHF
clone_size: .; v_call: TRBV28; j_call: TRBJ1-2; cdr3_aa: CASSLPGVRYGYTF
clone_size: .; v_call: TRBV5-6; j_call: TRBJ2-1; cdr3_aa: CASSSLEGDGSYNEQFF
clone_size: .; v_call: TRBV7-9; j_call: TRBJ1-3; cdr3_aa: CASSLSPRGISSGNTIYF
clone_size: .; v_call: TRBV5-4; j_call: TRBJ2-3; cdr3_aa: CASRSGSQGPQYF
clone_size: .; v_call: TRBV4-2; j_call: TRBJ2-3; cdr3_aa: CASSQTIAGAGSTDTQYF
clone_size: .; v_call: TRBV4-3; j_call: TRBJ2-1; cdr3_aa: CASSQDGRGGSYNEQFF
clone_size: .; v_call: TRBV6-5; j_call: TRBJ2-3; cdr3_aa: CASSWTGASTDTQYF
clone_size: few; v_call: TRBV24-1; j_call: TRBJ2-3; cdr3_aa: CATSSRTSGTDTQYF
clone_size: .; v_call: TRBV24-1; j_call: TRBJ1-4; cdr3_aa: CATSETYNEKLFF
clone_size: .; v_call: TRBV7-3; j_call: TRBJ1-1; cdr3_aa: CASRETGLNTEAFF
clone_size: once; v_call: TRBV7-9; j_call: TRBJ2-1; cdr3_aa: CASSRTGGASSYNEQFF
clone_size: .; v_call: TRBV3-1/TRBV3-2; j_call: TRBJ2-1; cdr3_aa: CASRRRESYNEQFF
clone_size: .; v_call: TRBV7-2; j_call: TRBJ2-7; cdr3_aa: CASSSNPAGRQYF
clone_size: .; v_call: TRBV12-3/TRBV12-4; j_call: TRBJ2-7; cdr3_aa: CASSSFYEQYF
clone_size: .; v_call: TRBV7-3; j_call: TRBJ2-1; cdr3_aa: CASSRWQGNEQFF
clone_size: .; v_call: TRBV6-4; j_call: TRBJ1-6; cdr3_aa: CASSPDTSNSPLHF
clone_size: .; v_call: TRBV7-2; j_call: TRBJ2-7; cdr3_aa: CASSLASGSYEQYF
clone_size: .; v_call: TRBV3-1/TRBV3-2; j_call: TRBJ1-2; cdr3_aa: CASSQVDRSYGYTF
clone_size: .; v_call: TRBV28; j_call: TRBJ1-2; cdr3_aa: CASSLSPGQAVRYGYTF
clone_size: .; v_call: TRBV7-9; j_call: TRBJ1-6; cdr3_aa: CASTDYWGPNSPLHF
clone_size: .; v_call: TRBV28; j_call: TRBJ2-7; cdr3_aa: CASSLSQGPYEQYF
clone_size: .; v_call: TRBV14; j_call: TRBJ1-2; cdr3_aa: CASSQGPGSGYGYTF
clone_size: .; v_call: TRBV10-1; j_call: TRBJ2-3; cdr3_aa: CASSDGQGESTDTQYF
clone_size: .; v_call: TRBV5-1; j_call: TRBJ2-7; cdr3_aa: CASSLRQGDRLSEQYF
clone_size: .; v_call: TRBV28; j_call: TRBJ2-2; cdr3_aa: CASSLLGTRYGELFF
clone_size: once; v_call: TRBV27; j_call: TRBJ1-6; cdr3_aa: CASSLFAGGIGSPLHF
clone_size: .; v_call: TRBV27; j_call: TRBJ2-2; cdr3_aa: CASSRRGSGELFF
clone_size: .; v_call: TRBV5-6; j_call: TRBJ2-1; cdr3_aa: CASSKGLAGQSYNEQFF
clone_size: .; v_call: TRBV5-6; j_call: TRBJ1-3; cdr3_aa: CASSLLQQGPGNTIYF
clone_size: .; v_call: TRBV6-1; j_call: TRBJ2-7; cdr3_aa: CASSERWQSNEQYF
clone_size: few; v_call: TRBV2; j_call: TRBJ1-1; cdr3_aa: CASSYFRGDNTEAFF
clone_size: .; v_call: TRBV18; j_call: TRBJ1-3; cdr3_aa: CASSPGVQLSGNTIYF
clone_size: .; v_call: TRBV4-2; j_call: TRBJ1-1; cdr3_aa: CASSRPTGNLNTEAFF
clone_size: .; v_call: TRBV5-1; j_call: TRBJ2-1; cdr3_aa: CASSRIDRGGNEQFF
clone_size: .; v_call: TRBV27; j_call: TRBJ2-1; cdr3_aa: CATKLVGYIEQFF
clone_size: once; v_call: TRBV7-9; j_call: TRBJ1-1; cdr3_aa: CASSRGETEAFF
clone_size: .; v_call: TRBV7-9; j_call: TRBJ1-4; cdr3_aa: CASSLRGQGNEKLFF
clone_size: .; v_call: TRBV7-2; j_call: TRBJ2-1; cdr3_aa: CASSPGGPLLKDYNEQFF
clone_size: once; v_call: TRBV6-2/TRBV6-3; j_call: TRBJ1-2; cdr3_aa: CASSYSGTGFLLYGYTF
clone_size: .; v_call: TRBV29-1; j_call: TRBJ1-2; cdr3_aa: CSVDRTIYGYTF
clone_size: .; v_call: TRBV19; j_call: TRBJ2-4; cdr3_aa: CASSIVTTGAKNIQYF
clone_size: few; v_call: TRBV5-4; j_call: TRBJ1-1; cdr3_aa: CASSLWGARGTEAFF
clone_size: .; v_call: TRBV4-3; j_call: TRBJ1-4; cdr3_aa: CASSHGGSNEKLFF
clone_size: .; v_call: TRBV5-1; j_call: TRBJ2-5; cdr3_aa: CASSNPSGSGETQYF
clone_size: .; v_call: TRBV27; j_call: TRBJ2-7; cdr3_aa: CARTYLGSYEQYF